The clone carrying this TCR beta chain was recorded at least ten times. Its antigen is still unknown. In the authors' methods: A distant-metastasis classifier for papillary thyroid cancer was built using CDR3 differences across clinicopathological groups. TCRdb redid the clone calls on the PCR reads using MiXCR. TCRdb's processing, not the study's, gives the V and J calls here. The table includes under 60,000 clones, approximately 24% detected once. The data derive from a study of metastatic and nonmetastatic thyroid tumors. Across the study: Across blood and tumor or nodule tissue, repertoires from malignant and benign thyroid patients were compared with one another. Study-wide findings and caveats: Across blood and tumor, TCR beta diversity in malignant thyroid tumors was reportedly significantly higher than in benign nodules.

Germline loops: CDR1 LGHNA, CDR2 YSLEER. Between the trimmed V and J ends, which lost 0 bases and 8 bases, there was a span of 7 bases. This CDR3 is built from 13 residues. Nobody among the patients had been given any treatment before thyroid surgery. Source material: blood. The chain employs TRBV4-3 and TRBJ2-2; D is unclear. The clonotype comes from a male donor with papillary thyroid cancer or a benign thyroid nodule (not recorded which). Some clones in this sample may be carry-over from other donors' samples. The CDR3 DNA follows: TGCGCCAGCAGCCAAGATCGGATAGGGGAGCTGTTTTTT. Its protein is CASSQDRIGELFF.